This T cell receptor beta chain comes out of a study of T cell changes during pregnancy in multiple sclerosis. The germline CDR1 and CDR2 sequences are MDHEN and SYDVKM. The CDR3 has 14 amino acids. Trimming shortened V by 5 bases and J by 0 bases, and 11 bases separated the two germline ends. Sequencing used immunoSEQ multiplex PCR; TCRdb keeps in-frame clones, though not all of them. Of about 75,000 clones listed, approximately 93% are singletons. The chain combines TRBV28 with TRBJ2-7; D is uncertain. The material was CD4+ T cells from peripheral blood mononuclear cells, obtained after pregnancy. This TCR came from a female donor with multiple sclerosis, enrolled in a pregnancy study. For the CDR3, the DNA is TGTGCCAGCAGTCCGACTCATAGCTCCTACGAGCAGTACTTC. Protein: CASSPTHSSYEQYF. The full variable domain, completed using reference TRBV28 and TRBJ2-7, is DVKVTQSSRYLVKRTGEKVFLECVQDMDHENMFWYRQDPGLGLRLIYFSYDVKMKEKGDIPEGYSVSREKKERFSLILESASTNQTSMYLCASSPTHSSYEQYFGPGTRLTVT.